The rows below give T cell receptor beta chains drawn from one sample of a study of OX40 agonist ivuxolimab in advanced cancers. Method: immunoSEQ multiplex PCR; TCRdb's copy keeps in-frame clones and lacks some. The sample records more than 75,000 clones, 80% to 90% being singletons. The sequenced sample was CD4+ or CD8+ T cells sorted from blood, obtained in a trial of the OX40 agonist ivuxolimab. All receptors come from an adult with an advanced solid tumor such as melanoma, head and neck, liver or kidney cancer. The CDR3 runs from the conserved cysteine through the conserved F or W. A D gene is named only where the DNA matches it firmly. The size of a clone is reported for some rows only, either as once, few or many, or as a class for expanded clones.

TRBJ1-2 | few | TRBV6-5 | . | CASRKGANYGYTF | TGTGCCAGCAGAAAGGGAGCTAACTATGGCTACACCTTC
TRBJ1-5 | . | TRBV6-5 | TRBD1 | CASRGTGYSNQPQHF | TGTGCCAGCAGGGGGACAGGTTATAGCAATCAGCCCCAGCATTTT
TRBJ2-1 | . | TRBV15 | TRBD2 | CATSRERVAGDTNEQFF | TGTGCCACCAGCAGAGAGAGGGTAGCGGGAGACACCAATGAGCAGTTCTTC
TRBJ1-2 | . | TRBV19 | . | CASTGAGPPGYTF | TGTGCCAGTACCGGAGCAGGCCCGCCGGGCTACACCTTC
TRBJ2-3 | . | TRBV7-2 | . | CASSGTRGWGTDTQYF | TGTGCCAGCAGCGGGACCCGCGGGTGGGGCACAGATACGCAGTATTTT
TRBJ2-7 | . | TRBV4-1 | TRBD2 | CASSLTSDYEQYF | TGCGCCAGCAGCCTTACTAGCGACTACGAGCAGTACTTC
TRBJ1-2 | . | TRBV7-2 | . | CASSLVQGRGYTF | TGTGCCAGCAGCTTAGTTCAGGGTAGGGGCTACACCTTC
TRBJ2-4 | . | TRBV15 | TRBD2 | CATSRAPAGAENIQYF | TGTGCCACCAGCAGAGCCCCCGCGGGAGCGGAAAACATTCAGTACTTC
TRBJ2-5 | . | TRBV5-5 | . | CASSYLVEETQYF | TGTGCCAGCAGCTACTTAGTTGAAGAGACCCAGTACTTC
TRBJ1-3 | . | TRBV7-9 | . | CASSYPGASGNTIYF | TGTGCCAGCAGCTATCCAGGGGCCTCTGGAAACACCATATATTTT
TRBJ1-1 | once | TRBV5-1 | TRBD1 | CASSPTGGSTEAFF | TGCGCCAGCAGCCCGACAGGGGGCTCGACTGAAGCTTTCTTT
TRBJ2-7 | . | TRBV7-9 | . | CASSLVNYEQYF | TGTGCCAGCAGCTTAGTGAACTACGAGCAGTACTTC
TRBJ1-1 | . | TRBV6-6 | . | CASSYSRGDTEAFF | TGTGCCAGCAGTTACTCGAGAGGGGACACTGAAGCTTTCTTT
TRBJ2-2 | . | TRBV27 | TRBD1 | CASSKFTGQGAGELFF | TGTGCCAGCAGCAAATTTACGGGACAGGGGGCCGGGGAGCTGTTTTTT
TRBJ2-1 | . | TRBV5-1 | . | CASSLGWGNEQFF | TGCGCCAGCAGCTTGGGATGGGGTAATGAGCAGTTCTTC
TRBJ2-1 | . | TRBV4-3 | . | CASSSSGFSYNEQFF | TGCGCCAGCAGCTCCTCTGGGTTCTCCTACAATGAGCAGTTCTTC
TRBJ2-1 | . | TRBV4-3 | . | CASSQSFSGTPGEQFF | TGCGCCAGCAGCCAAAGCTTCTCGGGTACCCCCGGGGAGCAGTTCTTC
TRBJ2-2 | . | TRBV2 | . | CASSLDTGELFF | TGTGCCAGCAGTCTGGACACCGGGGAGCTGTTTTTT
TRBJ2-3 | . | TRBV11-2 | . | CASSLGVSVTDTQYF | TGTGCCAGCAGCTTAGGAGTGTCGGTGACAGATACGCAGTATTTT
TRBJ2-7 | . | TRBV5-1 | TRBD1 | CASSLSGTGYEQYF | TGCGCCAGCAGCTTGTCCGGGACAGGCTACGAGCAGTACTTC
TRBJ1-2 | . | TRBV18 | TRBD1 | CASQDRGQYGYTF | TGTGCCAGCCAGGACAGGGGGCAATATGGCTACACCTTC
TRBJ1-1 | . | TRBV6-5 | . | CASSYELSGYREAFF | TGTGCCAGCAGTTACGAACTCTCCGGGTACCGTGAAGCTTTCTTT
TRBJ2-7 | . | TRBV5-1 | TRBD1 | CASSSSGTVTYEQYF | TGCGCCAGCAGCTCGTCCGGGACAGTTACCTACGAGCAGTACTTC
TRBJ2-5 | . | TRBV15 | . | CATSRDLRTGETQYF | TGTGCCACCAGCAGAGATCTCAGGACGGGAGAGACCCAGTACTTC
TRBJ1-2 | . | TRBV9 | TRBD1 | CASSVGTGGNYGYTF | TGTGCCAGCAGCGTCGGGACAGGGGGCAACTATGGCTACACCTTC
TRBJ1-2 | few | TRBV7-9 | . | CASSLGWGGYTF | TGTGCCAGCAGCTTGGGGTGGGGTGGCTACACCTTC
TRBJ2-4 | . | TRBV6-6 | . | CASREQGFTKNIQYF | TGTGCCAGCAGGGAACAGGGTTTTACCAAAAACATTCAGTACTTC
TRBJ1-2 | . | TRBV27 | TRBD1 | CASSLHRDRGLGYTF | TGTGCCAGCAGTTTACACCGGGACAGGGGGCTCGGCTACACCTTC
TRBJ2-3 | . | TRBV11-2 | . | CASSWSPPDTQYF | TGTGCCAGCAGCTGGAGTCCCCCGGATACGCAGTATTTT
TRBJ2-1 | . | TRBV9 | . | CASSTGGISYNEQFF | TGTGCCAGCTCGACGGGGGGCATCTCCTACAATGAGCAGTTCTTC
TRBJ2-3 | . | TRBV6-5 | TRBD2 | CASSYSSGSPTDTQYF | TGTGCCAGCAGTTACTCCAGCGGGAGCCCCACAGATACGCAGTATTTT
TRBJ1-1 | . | TRBV5-5 | . | CASSKKAAAGAFF | TGTGCCAGCAGCAAAAAGGCCGCCGCAGGGGCTTTCTTT
TRBJ1-6 | . | TRBV5-8 | . | CASSQGVSYNSPLHF | TGTGCCAGCAGCCAAGGGGTCTCCTATAATTCACCCCTCCACTTT
TRBJ2-3 | . | TRBV10-1 | TRBD2 | CASSQLAGSDTQYF | TGCGCCAGCAGTCAACTAGCGGGGTCAGATACGCAGTATTTT
TRBJ1-1 | . | TRBV2 | . | CASKGPGHTEAFF | TGTGCCAGCAAGGGCCCCGGCCACACTGAAGCTTTCTTT
TRBJ2-2 | . | TRBV7-2 | . | CASSSTSGGYGELFF | TGTGCCAGCAGCTCGACCTCCGGGGGTTACGGGGAGCTGTTTTTT
TRBJ1-2 | . | TRBV28 | TRBD1 | CASSSGGGGYTF | TGTGCCAGCAGTTCCGGAGGGGGCGGGTACACCTTC
TRBJ1-4 | . | TRBV28 | . | CASSFSGPGEKLFF | TGTGCCAGCAGTTTTTCCGGGCCGGGTGAAAAACTGTTTTTT
TRBJ2-1 | . | TRBV7-2 | . | CASSPGISSYNEQFF | TGTGCCAGCAGCCCGGGGATCAGCTCCTACAATGAGCAGTTCTTC
TRBJ2-2 | . | TRBV9 | TRBD2 | CASSPSRGGTGELFF | TGTGCCAGCAGCCCCTCGCGGGGGGGCACCGGGGAGCTGTTTTTT
TRBJ1-6 | . | TRBV5-1 | TRBD1 | CASSFGQGYSPLHF | TGCGCCAGCAGCTTTGGACAGGGGTATTCACCCCTCCACTTT
TRBJ1-1 | . | TRBV14 | . | CASSQVVNTEAFF | TGTGCCAGCAGCCAAGTGGTGAACACTGAAGCTTTCTTT
TRBJ2-6 | . | TRBV4-1 | . | CASRTLGAGANVLTF | TGCGCCAGCAGGACGTTAGGGGCTGGGGCCAACGTCCTGACTTTC
TRBJ2-2 | . | TRBV5-1 | . | CASSLAPTQGRTGELFF | TGCGCCAGCAGCTTGGCACCGACCCAAGGGAGAACCGGGGAGCTGTTTTTT
TRBJ2-2 | . | TRBV6-1 | . | CAHRSQGSTGELFF | TGTGCACACCGATCTCAGGGGTCCACCGGGGAGCTGTTTTTT
TRBJ1-2 | . | TRBV2 | . | CASSEWGGNYGYTF | TGTGCCAGCAGTGAATGGGGGGGGAACTATGGCTACACCTTC
TRBJ2-1 | once | TRBV7-9 | TRBD2 | CASSRTLAGGNNEQFF | TGTGCCAGCAGCCGTACACTAGCGGGAGGCAACAATGAGCAGTTCTTC
TRBJ2-5 | . | TRBV15 | . | CATSRDVVDVGWKTQYF | TGTGCCACCAGCAGAGATGTCGTGGATGTGGGGTGGAAGACCCAGTACTTC